Given below is one TCR delta chain in context. The CDR3 is 20 residues long. Losses at the gene ends were 6 bases for V and 4 bases for J; bases not matched to a gene: 26. Germline CDR1 is GEAIGNYY and CDR2 is EKD. The sample belongs to a study of gamma-delta chains in newborns, infants, children. Looking at the study overall: Microbial exposure reportedly drives polyclonal innate γδ T cell expansion after birth.

TCRdb reprocessed the reads through CATT. Here the sample spans roughly 4,000 delta-chain clones, 44% being singletons. This clonotype was sampled from a child who was a newborn, infant or young child, either healthy, febrile or measles-vaccinated (not recorded which). The sample in question was blood, obtained at week 6. V and J are TRDV2 and TRDJ1; 9 nucleotides agree with TRDD3. The CDR3 protein is CACNSSPRAGLGDPHDKLIF. CDR3 in DNA: TGTGCCTGTAACAGCAGTCCTCGGGCGGGACTGGGGGACCCCCACGATAAACTCATCTTT.